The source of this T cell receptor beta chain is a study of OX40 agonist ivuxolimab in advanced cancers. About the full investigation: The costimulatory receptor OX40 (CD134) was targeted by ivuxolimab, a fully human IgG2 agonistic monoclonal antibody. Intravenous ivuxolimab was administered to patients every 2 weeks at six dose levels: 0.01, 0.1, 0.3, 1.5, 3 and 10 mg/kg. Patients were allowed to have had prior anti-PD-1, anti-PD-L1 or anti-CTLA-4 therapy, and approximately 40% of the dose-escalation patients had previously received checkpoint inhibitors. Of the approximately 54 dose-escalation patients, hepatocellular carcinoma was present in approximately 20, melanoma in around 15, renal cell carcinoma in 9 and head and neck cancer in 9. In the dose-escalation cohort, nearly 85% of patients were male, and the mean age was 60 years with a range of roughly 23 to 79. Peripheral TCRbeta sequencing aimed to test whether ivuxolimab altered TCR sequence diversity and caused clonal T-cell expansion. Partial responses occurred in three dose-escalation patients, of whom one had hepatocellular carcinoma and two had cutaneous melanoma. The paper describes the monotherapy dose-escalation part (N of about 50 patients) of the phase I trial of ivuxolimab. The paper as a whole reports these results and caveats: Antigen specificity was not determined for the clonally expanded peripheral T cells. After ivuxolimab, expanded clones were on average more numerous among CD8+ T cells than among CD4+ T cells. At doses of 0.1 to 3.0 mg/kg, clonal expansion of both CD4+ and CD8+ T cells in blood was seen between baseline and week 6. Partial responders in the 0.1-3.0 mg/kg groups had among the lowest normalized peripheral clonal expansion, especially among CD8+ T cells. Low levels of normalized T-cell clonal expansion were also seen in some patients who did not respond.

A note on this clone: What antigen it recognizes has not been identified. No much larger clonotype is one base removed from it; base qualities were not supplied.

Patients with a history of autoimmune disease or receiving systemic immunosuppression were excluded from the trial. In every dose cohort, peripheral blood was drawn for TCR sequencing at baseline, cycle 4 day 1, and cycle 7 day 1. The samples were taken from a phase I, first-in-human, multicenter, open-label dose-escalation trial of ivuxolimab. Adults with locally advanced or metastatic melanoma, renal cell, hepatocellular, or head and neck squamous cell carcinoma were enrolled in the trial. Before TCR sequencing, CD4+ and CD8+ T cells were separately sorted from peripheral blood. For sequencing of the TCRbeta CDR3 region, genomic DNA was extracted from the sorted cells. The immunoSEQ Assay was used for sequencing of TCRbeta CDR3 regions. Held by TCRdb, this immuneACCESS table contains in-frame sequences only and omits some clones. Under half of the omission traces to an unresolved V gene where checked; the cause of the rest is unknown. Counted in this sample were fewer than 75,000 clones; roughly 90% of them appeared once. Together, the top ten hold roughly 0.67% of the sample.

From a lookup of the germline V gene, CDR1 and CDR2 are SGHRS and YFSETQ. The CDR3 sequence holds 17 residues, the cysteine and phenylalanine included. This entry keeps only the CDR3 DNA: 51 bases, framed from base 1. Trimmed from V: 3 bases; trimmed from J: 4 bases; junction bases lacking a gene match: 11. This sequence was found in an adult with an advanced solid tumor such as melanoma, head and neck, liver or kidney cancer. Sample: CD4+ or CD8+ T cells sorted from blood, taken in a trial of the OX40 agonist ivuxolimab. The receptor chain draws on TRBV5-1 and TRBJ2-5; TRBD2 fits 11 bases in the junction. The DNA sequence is TGCGCCAGCAGCTCCGCTTATAGCGGGAGGGGGGGAGAGACCCAGTACTTC. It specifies CASSSAYSGRGGETQYF.